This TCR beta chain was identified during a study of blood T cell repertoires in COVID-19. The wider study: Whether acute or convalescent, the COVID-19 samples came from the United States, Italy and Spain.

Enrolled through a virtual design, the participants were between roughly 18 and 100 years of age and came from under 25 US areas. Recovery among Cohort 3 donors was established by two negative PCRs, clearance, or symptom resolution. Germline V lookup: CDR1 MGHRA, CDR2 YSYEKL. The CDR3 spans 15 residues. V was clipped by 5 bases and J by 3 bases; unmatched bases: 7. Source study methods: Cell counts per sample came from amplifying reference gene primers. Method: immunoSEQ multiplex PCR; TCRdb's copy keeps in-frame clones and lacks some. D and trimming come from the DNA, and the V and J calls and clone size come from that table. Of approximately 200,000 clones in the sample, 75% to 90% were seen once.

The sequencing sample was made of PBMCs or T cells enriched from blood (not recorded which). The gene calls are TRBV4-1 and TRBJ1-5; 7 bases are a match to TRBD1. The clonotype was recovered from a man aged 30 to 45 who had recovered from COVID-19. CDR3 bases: TGCGCCAGCAGCTCCCGACAGGGAATCAATCAGCCCCAGCATTTT. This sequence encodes CASSSRQGINQPQHF.